A single T cell receptor beta chain is shown here with its context. Its antigen is still unknown. Before any sequencing was done, the ViraFEST assay used viral peptide pools to expand antigen-specific CD4+ T cells. Following culture for around 10 days, CD4+ T cells were isolated. All participants had two doses of either the BNT162b2 or mRNA-1273 vaccine. The sample originates from a study of vaccination effects on CD4 cells after COVID-19. Produced via immunoSEQ multiplex PCR; TCRdb's table is partial and in-frame only. Of about 31,000 clones in the sample, roughly 60% are singletons; the top ten hold about 8.4%. The CDR3 totals 14 residues. Looked up from germline, CDR1 is MNHEY and CDR2 is SMNVEV (reference sequence). Trimming stripped 7 bases from V and 0 bases from J, with 10 bases between.

V is TRBV27 and J is TRBJ2-1, with D hard to call. This TCR came from a human donor who received a COVID-19 vaccine. Material: CD4+ T cells from PBMCs cultured with SARS-CoV-2 spike peptides, obtained after COVID-19 vaccination. CDR3 protein: CASKRSGSYNEQFF. The CDR3 nucleotides read TGTGCCAGCAAGCGATCTGGCTCCTACAATGAGCAGTTCTTC.